The rows below give T cell receptor beta chains drawn from one sample of a study of T cells in Graves' hyperthyroidism and ophthalmopathy. TCRdb recomputed calls from the multiplex PCR reads with MiXCR, one row per CDR3 protein. The sample includes 490,000 or so distinct CDR3 sequences, about 20% seen only once; the top ten take about half. The source material was blood. These receptors all stem from a man between 40 and 49 years old with Graves' ophthalmopathy. The CDR3 runs from the conserved cysteine through the conserved F or W. D genes are given only for firm matches. Rows give clone size only sometimes, using once, few, many, or a class for an expanded clone.

V gene	D gene	J gene	clone size	CDR3 DNA	CDR3 protein
TRBV14	TRBD1	TRBJ2-1	few	TGTGCCAGCAGCCAGCTCACAGGGGGCGCGGTTAAAAATGAGCAGTTCTTC	CASSQLTGGAVKNEQFF
TRBV2	.	TRBJ1-2	few	TGTGCCAGCAGTCTTTCAGGGGTTGATGGCTACACCTTC	CASSLSGVDGYTF
TRBV11-2	TRBD2	TRBJ2-1	.	TGTGCCAGCAGCGAAGAGGCTAGCGGGGAGTACAATGAGCAGTTCTTC	CASSEEASGEYNEQFF
TRBV30	.	TRBJ1-1	many	TGTGCCTGGAGAGGGCAGGTACTAACTGAAGCTTTCTTT	CAWRGQVLTEAFF
TRBV28	.	TRBJ2-7	many	TGTGCCAGCAGTTCCGTGGACTACCGTAATCCCTACGAGCAGTACTTC	CASSSVDYRNPYEQYF
TRBV13	.	TRBJ1-4	few	TGTGCCAGCAGCTTATCTCAGAGGTGGGAAGGTGAAAAACTGTTTTTT	CASSLSQRWEGEKLFF
TRBV18	TRBD2	TRBJ2-7	many	TGTGCCAGCTCCCCGGGGGGAGGAGGCGAGCAGTACTTC	CASSPGGGGEQYF
TRBV20-1	TRBD2	TRBJ2-5	.	TGCAGTGTTAGAGATCGGAGGAGGGGAGGGGAGACCCAGTACTTC	CSVRDRRRGGETQYF
TRBV12-3/TRBV12-4	TRBD1	TRBJ1-2	many	TGTGCCAGCAGTTCCTACCGGGACAGCTATGGCTACACCTTC	CASSSYRDSYGYTF
TRBV6-2/TRBV6-3	.	TRBJ1-2	many	TGTGCCAGCAGTTACCGCGGGGGAGGGGACGCCTATGGCTACACCTTC	CASSYRGGGDAYGYTF
TRBV12-3/TRBV12-4	TRBD1	TRBJ2-7	many	TGTGCCAGCAGTTTTGTGACAGGGGGCTCCTACGAGCAGTACTTC	CASSFVTGGSYEQYF
TRBV7-9	.	TRBJ1-5	many	TGTGCCAGCAGCTTAGTGGGGGGCGGTCAGCCCCAGCATTTT	CASSLVGGGQPQHF
TRBV20-1	TRBD2	TRBJ2-3	few	TGCCCCCCAAGCCCACTAGCGGGGGACACAGATACGCAGTATTTT	CPPSPLAGDTDTQYF
TRBV29-1	TRBD2	TRBJ2-3	many	TGCAGCGTTGCTCCAAGCGGGGTTCTTACAGATACGCAGTATTTT	CSVAPSGVLTDTQYF
TRBV12-5	.	TRBJ1-2	.	TGTGCTAGTGGTTACCAAGGGGAGGATGGCTACACCTTC	CASGYQGEDGYTF
TRBV7-6	.	TRBJ2-1	few	TGTGCCAGCAGCCCCACGGCGGGGACTTCGGCCACCTACAATGAGCAGTTCTTC	CASSPTAGTSATYNEQFF
TRBV5-1	TRBD2	TRBJ2-3	few	TGCGCCAGCAGCTTTACCGGGACTAGTGGGCCCCCGGATACGCAGTATTTT	CASSFTGTSGPPDTQYF
TRBV7-2	.	TRBJ2-5	many	TGTGCCAGCAGCCCCCAGGGGGGCAGCAGAGAGACCCAGTACTTC	CASSPQGGSRETQYF
TRBV19	TRBD2	TRBJ2-3	.	TGTGCCAGTAGTATAGAGCGGGGGGACGTTACGCAGTATTTT	CASSIERGDVTQYF
TRBV11-2	.	TRBJ2-1	many	TGTGCCAGCAGCTTATTACGGTATGAGCAGTTCTTC	CASSLLRYEQFF
TRBV6-1	.	TRBJ1-5	.	TGTGCCAGCAGTCCGGACAGCAGGGTTCAGCCCCAGCATTTT	CASSPDSRVQPQHF
TRBV11-1	.	TRBJ1-2	once	TGTGCCAGCAGCCAAGTGGTCGGGGTTAAGACGGAGTATGGCTACACCTTC	CASSQVVGVKTEYGYTF
TRBV18	.	TRBJ2-3	few	TGTGCCAGCTCCCTGTTACCAGCGGAAGGGGATACGCAGTATTTT	CASSLLPAEGDTQYF
TRBV10-3	.	TRBJ1-1	few	TGTGCCATCAGTGAGGCAAGAGGGGGGGGTTGGCTGAACACTGAAGCTTTCTTT	CAISEARGGGWLNTEAFF
TRBV7-2	TRBD2	TRBJ2-1	.	TGTGCCAGCAGCTCAAGGACTAGCGGGAGGCCCTACAATGAGCAGTTCTTC	CASSSRTSGRPYNEQFF
TRBV7-9	.	TRBJ2-3	.	TGTGCCAGCAGCTTAGAGTCCCCCTTAGATACGCAGTATTTT	CASSLESPLDTQYF
TRBV5-1	.	TRBJ1-1	.	TGCGCCAGCAGCGCGGGACCGATGAACACTGAAGCTTTCTTT	CASSAGPMNTEAFF
TRBV6-1	TRBD2	TRBJ2-2	.	TGTGCCAGCAGGGGGAGGGTCACGAACACCGGGGAGCTGTTTTTT	CASRGRVTNTGELFF
TRBV2	.	TRBJ2-3	.	TGTGCCAGCAGTGAATTGATCACAGATACGCAGTATTTT	CASSELITDTQYF
TRBV30	.	TRBJ2-7	many	TGTGCCTGGAGTGGATACACACCATACGAGCAGTACTTC	CAWSGYTPYEQYF
TRBV6-2/TRBV6-3	.	TRBJ2-1	.	TGTGCCACCCGGACAGTAGGGTATGCGTTCTTC	CATRTVGYAFF
TRBV7-2	.	TRBJ1-1	.	TGTGCCAGCAGCGGGGCGACAAGGCGAGGTGAAGCTTTCTTT	CASSGATRRGEAFF
TRBV6-2/TRBV6-3	.	TRBJ1-1	.	TGTGCCAGCAGACCCTACGAACCGGGGGCCTCTGAAGCTTTCTTT	CASRPYEPGASEAFF
TRBV12-3/TRBV12-4	TRBD1	TRBJ2-1	.	TGTGCCAGCGGGGGGGTGTCGGGGGACAGGGAGAATGAGCAGTTCTTC	CASGGVSGDRENEQFF
TRBV7-8	TRBD2	TRBJ2-3	.	TGTGCCAGCAGCGGGACTCTTACCCTCTCTAGCGGGGGGCTCGATACGCAGTATTTT	CASSGTLTLSSGGLDTQYF
TRBV20-1	.	TRBJ1-6	.	TGCAGTGCTAGAGGGGGGGAGACCTATAATTCACCCCTCCACTTT	CSARGGETYNSPLHF
TRBV20-1	TRBD1	TRBJ1-2	few	TGCAGTGCTAGGCGGACAGGGGGGATGTATGGCTACACCTTC	CSARRTGGMYGYTF
TRBV7-8	TRBD1	TRBJ1-5	.	TGTGCCAGCAGCTTAGAGGGGTGGGACAGTAGCAATCAGCCCCAGCATTTT	CASSLEGWDSSNQPQHF
TRBV6-1	.	TRBJ2-7	few	TGTGCCAGCAGTACGGGACACCTCCCTTACGAGCAGTACTTC	CASSTGHLPYEQYF
TRBV7-9	.	TRBJ2-7	.	TGTGCCAGCAGCTTGGAGGGGGGGGCTTTCCACGAGCAGTACTTC	CASSLEGGAFHEQYF
TRBV5-1	.	TRBJ1-1	many	TGCGCCAGCAGCTGGAGGAGGGGAGACACTGAAGCTTTCTTT	CASSWRRGDTEAFF
TRBV7-8	.	TRBJ1-5	few	TGTGCCAGCAGCTTTGGGAGTCCAGCTACTCAGCCCCAGCATTTT	CASSFGSPATQPQHF
TRBV19	.	TRBJ2-7	.	TGTGCCAGTAGTATGAGGCAGGGGTCAACCCCCTACGAGCAGTACTTC	CASSMRQGSTPYEQYF
TRBV7-8	.	TRBJ2-7	.	TGTGCCAGCAGCTTTATGCAGGCCAGGGTTATGTCGAATGCCTACGAGCAGTACTTC	CASSFMQARVMSNAYEQYF
TRBV3-1	.	TRBJ2-5	many	TGTGCCAGCAGCCAAGAGCGGAGACAAGAGACCCAGTACTTC	CASSQERRQETQYF
TRBV11-2	TRBD2	TRBJ2-1	.	TGTGCCAGCGGATACCCCCCTACCGGGACTAGCGGGGGGGGTTACAATGAGCAGTTCTTC	CASGYPPTGTSGGGYNEQFF
TRBV5-6	TRBD2	TRBJ2-7	.	TGTGCCAGCAGACTGAGTTGGACTAGCGCAATCTACGAGCAGTACTTC	CASRLSWTSAIYEQYF
TRBV7-2	.	TRBJ2-3	.	TGTGCCAGCAGCTTAAAGGGATCCTTTCCAGATACGCAGTATTTT	CASSLKGSFPDTQYF
TRBV19	.	TRBJ1-2	.	TGTGCCACACACTCCCCGGGAGAGGAGGTTGGCTACACCTTC	CATHSPGEEVGYTF
TRBV6-1	.	TRBJ2-5	few	TGTGCCAGCAGTCTAACCTTCTTTGACCCGGCCCAAGAGACCCAGTACTTC	CASSLTFFDPAQETQYF
TRBV30	TRBD1	TRBJ2-6	few	TGTGCCTGGAGCGGGGCGCCCCGGGACAGGGGGCTTGGGGCCAACGTCCTGACTTTC	CAWSGAPRDRGLGANVLTF
TRBV30	.	TRBJ2-6	few	TGTGCCTGGAGTGTACTTAGGGGGTGGGGACAAAGCTCTGGGGCCAACGTCCTGACTTTC	CAWSVLRGWGQSSGANVLTF
TRBV19	.	TRBJ1-1	few	TGTGCCAGTAGTCGGCGAGGGAGGGAAGCTTTCTTT	CASSRRGREAFF